Below, 20 T cell receptor beta chains from the same sample are listed, as sequenced in a study of T cells after yellow fever vaccination. Using its own MiXCR run on the 5' RACE reads, TCRdb lists one record per CDR3 protein. Of 100,000 to 150,000 distinct CDR3 sequences in the sample, almost 9% were seen once. The source material was CD8+ T cells sorted from PBMCs, sampled on the day of the yellow fever booster vaccination. These receptors came from a man younger than 35 who received the YFV17D yellow fever vaccine.

The rearrangement uses TRBV7-9 and TRBJ1-3; the D is unclear. The CDR3 has 15 amino acids. CDR1 SEHNR and CDR2 FQNEAQ come from the germline V gene (reference sequence). Deletions cut 2 bases from V and 0 bases from J, with 8 bases between. The CDR3 DNA is TGTGCCAGCAGCTTAAGCAGGAGCTCTGGAAACACCATATATTTT. Its protein product is CASSLSRSSGNTIYF.

The chain's CDR3 is CASSQGYQGNTEAFF. The CDR3 coding sequence is TGCGCCAGCAGCCAAGGTTACCAGGGAAACACTGAAGCTTTCTTT. The rearrangement uses TRBV4-3 and TRBJ1-1; the D gene is possibly TRBD1 (5 bases). There are 15 residues in the CDR3. CDR1 and CDR2 from the germline V gene are LGHNA and YSLEER. Trimming pared 1 base from V and 2 bases from J, leaving 11 bases between.

The chain has TRBV15 and TRBJ2-1; D tentatively fits TRBD1 or TRBD2 (5 bases each). The CDR3 consists of 17 residues. Germline loops: CDR1 LNHNV, CDR2 YYDKDF (reference sequence). The ends were cut back, 3 bases at V and 7 bases at J, with 22 bases in the middle. Here the CDR3 DNA reads TGTGCCACCAGCAGGACTTCATCCGGGGCGTCCGGGAATGAGCAGTTCTTC. It codes for CATSRTSSGASGNEQFF.

The CDR3 DNA reads as TGCGCCAGCAGCATCACCGACTACAATGAGCAGTTCTTC. Residues: CASSITDYNEQFF. V gene TRBV5-1 combines with J gene TRBJ2-1, with D hard to call. The CDR3 sequence is 13 residues long. In germline, CDR1 is SGHRS, CDR2 YFSETQ. V was shortened by 4 bases and J by 3 bases, with 8 bases between the two germline ends.

The V and J genes are TRBV4-3 and TRBJ1-4; no clear D gene. Germline assignment: CDR1 LGHNA and CDR2 YSLEER. The V end lost 0 bases, the J end lost 5 bases, and 10 bases lay between the germline ends. The CDR3 contains 15 residues. This chain's CDR3 is CASSQDREDNEKLFF. The CDR3 bases are TGCGCCAGCAGCCAAGACCGAGAGGACAATGAAAAACTGTTTTTT.

In its sample, this clonotype was seen a few times. This chain links TRBV15 with TRBJ1-2; 7 nucleotides align to TRBD1. CDR1 LNHNV and CDR2 YYDKDF come from the germline V gene (reference sequence). CDR3 length: 15 residues. V was clipped by 0 bases and J by 5 bases; unmatched bases: 6. The CDR3 here is CATSRDPDRDYGYTF. The CDR3 bases are TGTGCCACCAGCAGAGATCCAGACAGGGATTATGGCTACACCTTC. Filled out from reference TRBV15 and TRBJ1-2, the complete variable domain reads DAMVIQNPRYQVTQFGKPVTLSCSQTLNHNVMYWYQQKSSQAPKLLFHYYDKDFNNEADTPDNFQSRRPNTSFCFLDIRSPGLGDTAMYLCATSRDPDRDYGYTFGSGTRLTVV.

The V gene is TRBV18, the J gene TRBJ2-3, with D hard to call. This CDR3 comprises 14 residues. CDR1 is KGHSH, CDR2 LQKENI, per germline. The germline V and J ends were trimmed by 3 bases and 0 bases, with 7 bases remaining between them. For the CDR3, the DNA is TGTGCCAGCTCACCGGAAGTTAGCACAGATACGCAGTATTTT. It encodes CASSPEVSTDTQYF.

In this sample, this clonotype turned up a few times. The chain links TRBV7-8 to TRBJ2-5, with a possible D match to TRBD2 (6 bases). Germline loops: CDR1 SGHVS, CDR2 FQNEAQ. CDR3 length: 14 residues. Trimming left V 2 bases short and J 3 bases short, with 10 bases between. The CDR3, as DNA: TGTGCCAGCAGCTTATATTGGGGGGAAGAGACCCAGTACTTC. It codes for CASSLYWGEETQYF.

This clonotype was recorded a few times. The chain joins TRBV4-3 to TRBJ2-1; 9 bases match TRBD2. Germline V gene sequence: CDR1 LGHNA, CDR2 YSLEER. V was pared by 1 base and J by 7 bases, with 8 bases of the junction left unmatched. The CDR3 consists of 16 residues. In nucleotides, the CDR3 is TGCGCCAGCAGCCAAGGGGCGGCGGGGGGGGTTAATGAGCAGTTCTTC. Its protein product is CASSQGAAGGVNEQFF.

This clonotype is a singleton in its sample. The chain joins TRBV5-1 to TRBJ2-3; 7 bases fit TRBD1. V trimming: 0 bases; J trimming: 0 bases; junction bases outside the gene matches: 1. Germline V gene data show CDR1 as SGHRS and CDR2 as YFSETQ. The CDR3 totals 15 residues. The CDR3 nucleotides are TGCGCCAGCAGCTTGGCGGGACAGAGCACAGATACGCAGTATTTT. Its protein is CASSLAGQSTDTQYF.

This clonotype was counted only a few times. The chain couples TRBV9 to TRBJ1-2; unclear D gene. Per germline, CDR1 SGDLS and CDR2 YYNGEE. V lost 4 bases, J lost 0 bases, and 10 bases lay in between. The CDR3 totals 14 residues. CDR3 sequence reads: CASSPGVTNYGYTF. As DNA, the CDR3 is TGTGCCAGCAGCCCTGGTGTAACTAACTATGGCTACACCTTC.

The chain is built from TRBV10-3 and TRBJ1-5; D unclear. The CDR3 sequence is 15 residues long. The germline gives CDR1 ENHRY, CDR2 SYGVKD. V lost 2 bases to trimming and J lost 7 bases, with 15 bases between them. CDR3 in DNA: TGTGCCATCAGTGAGCAGCATCGGGAAGGACAGCCCCAGCATTTT. It specifies CAISEQHREGQPQHF.

A few counts support this clonotype. The V call is TRBV4-1, the J call TRBJ2-3, with 7 bases fitting TRBD1. Trimming removed 2 bases from V and 5 bases from J; junction bases left unmatched: 7. This CDR3 is built from 15 residues. Germline CDR1 is MGHRA and CDR2 is YSYEKL. Here the CDR3 DNA reads TGCGCCAGCAGCCAAACAGGGGCCATTAGAGATACGCAGTATTTT. Translated: CASSQTGAIRDTQYF.

This clonotype was seen at least ten times. The V and J genes are TRBV5-1 and TRBJ2-7; the D is unclear. This CDR3 region has 14 residues. Germline lookup yields CDR1 SGHRS and CDR2 YFSETQ. Trimming removed 1 base at V and 6 bases at J, with 14 bases between. The CDR3 nucleotides are TGCGCCAGCAGCTTGAGTGGTCCCTCATCCGAGCAGTACGTC. Protein product: CASSLSGPSSEQYV.

The chain has TRBV6-6 and TRBJ2-1; 13 positions match TRBD2. The CDR3 loop spans 15 amino acids. V dropped 0 bases and J dropped 9; count of bases not matched to a gene: 2. Germline loops: CDR1 MNHNY, CDR2 SVGAGI (reference sequence). The CDR3 region has the DNA TGTGCCAGCAGTTACTCGGGGACTAGCGGGGTTGAGCAGTTCTTC. This translates into CASSYSGTSGVEQFF.

This clonotype was counted between two and nine times. The J gene is TRBJ2-1, the V gene TRBV7-6, with 10 nucleotides matching TRBD1. The CDR3 runs 16 residues. CDR1 SGHVS and CDR2 FNYEAQ come from the germline V gene. With V trimmed by 5 bases and J by 5 bases, 9 bases remained unmatched. The CDR3 sequence is CASSPGQGPPHNEQFF. Written as DNA, the CDR3 is TGTGCCAGCAGCCCGGGACAGGGGCCCCCCCACAATGAGCAGTTCTTC.

The rearrangement links TRBV12-3 or TRBV12-4 to TRBJ2-1; TRBD2 might be the D (6 bases). The CDR3 is 13 amino acids. Trimming stripped 6 bases from V and 6 bases from J, with 12 bases between. The CDR3 loop is CASSSRGTNEQFF. Here the CDR3 DNA reads TGTGCCAGCAGCTCGCGGGGTACCAATGAGCAGTTCTTC.

The CDR3 protein is CAARQGANYGYTF. The CDR3 DNA sequence: TGTGCCGCAAGACAGGGGGCTAACTATGGCTACACCTTC. V is TRBV6-1 and J is TRBJ1-2; the match to TRBD1 covers 9 bases. The CDR3 is 13 residues long. CDR1 and CDR2 (germline): MNHNS, SASEGT. The junction had 4 bases not matched to a gene; V was cut back by 11 bases and J by 0 bases.

This clonotype came up a few times. V usage is TRBV2 and J usage is TRBJ2-7; D gene unclear. The V and J ends lost 3 bases and 0 bases respectively, with 9 bases between them. CDR1 is SNHLY, CDR2 FYNNEI, per germline. The CDR3 has 14 residues. The CDR3 nucleotides read TGTGCCAGCAGTGATTCAGGAAACTCCTACGAGCAGTACTTC. Its protein is CASSDSGNSYEQYF. Supplemented by reference TRBV2 and TRBJ2-7, the full variable domain reads EPEVTQTPSHQVTQMGQEVILRCVPISNHLYFYWYRQILGQKVEFLVSFYNNEISEKSEIFDDQFSVERPDGSNFTLKIRSTKLEDSAMYFCASSDSGNSYEQYFGPGTRLTVT.

The J gene is TRBJ1-2, the V gene TRBV29-1; D is possibly TRBD1 (6 bases). From germline, CDR1 is SQVTM and CDR2 ANQGSEA. V shed 7 bases and J shed 7 bases, with 19 bases lying between them. The CDR3 is 13 amino acids. CDR3 region: CSASQGKDGGYTF. CDR3 nucleotide sequence: TGCAGCGCGTCGCAGGGGAAGGACGGTGGCTACACCTTC.